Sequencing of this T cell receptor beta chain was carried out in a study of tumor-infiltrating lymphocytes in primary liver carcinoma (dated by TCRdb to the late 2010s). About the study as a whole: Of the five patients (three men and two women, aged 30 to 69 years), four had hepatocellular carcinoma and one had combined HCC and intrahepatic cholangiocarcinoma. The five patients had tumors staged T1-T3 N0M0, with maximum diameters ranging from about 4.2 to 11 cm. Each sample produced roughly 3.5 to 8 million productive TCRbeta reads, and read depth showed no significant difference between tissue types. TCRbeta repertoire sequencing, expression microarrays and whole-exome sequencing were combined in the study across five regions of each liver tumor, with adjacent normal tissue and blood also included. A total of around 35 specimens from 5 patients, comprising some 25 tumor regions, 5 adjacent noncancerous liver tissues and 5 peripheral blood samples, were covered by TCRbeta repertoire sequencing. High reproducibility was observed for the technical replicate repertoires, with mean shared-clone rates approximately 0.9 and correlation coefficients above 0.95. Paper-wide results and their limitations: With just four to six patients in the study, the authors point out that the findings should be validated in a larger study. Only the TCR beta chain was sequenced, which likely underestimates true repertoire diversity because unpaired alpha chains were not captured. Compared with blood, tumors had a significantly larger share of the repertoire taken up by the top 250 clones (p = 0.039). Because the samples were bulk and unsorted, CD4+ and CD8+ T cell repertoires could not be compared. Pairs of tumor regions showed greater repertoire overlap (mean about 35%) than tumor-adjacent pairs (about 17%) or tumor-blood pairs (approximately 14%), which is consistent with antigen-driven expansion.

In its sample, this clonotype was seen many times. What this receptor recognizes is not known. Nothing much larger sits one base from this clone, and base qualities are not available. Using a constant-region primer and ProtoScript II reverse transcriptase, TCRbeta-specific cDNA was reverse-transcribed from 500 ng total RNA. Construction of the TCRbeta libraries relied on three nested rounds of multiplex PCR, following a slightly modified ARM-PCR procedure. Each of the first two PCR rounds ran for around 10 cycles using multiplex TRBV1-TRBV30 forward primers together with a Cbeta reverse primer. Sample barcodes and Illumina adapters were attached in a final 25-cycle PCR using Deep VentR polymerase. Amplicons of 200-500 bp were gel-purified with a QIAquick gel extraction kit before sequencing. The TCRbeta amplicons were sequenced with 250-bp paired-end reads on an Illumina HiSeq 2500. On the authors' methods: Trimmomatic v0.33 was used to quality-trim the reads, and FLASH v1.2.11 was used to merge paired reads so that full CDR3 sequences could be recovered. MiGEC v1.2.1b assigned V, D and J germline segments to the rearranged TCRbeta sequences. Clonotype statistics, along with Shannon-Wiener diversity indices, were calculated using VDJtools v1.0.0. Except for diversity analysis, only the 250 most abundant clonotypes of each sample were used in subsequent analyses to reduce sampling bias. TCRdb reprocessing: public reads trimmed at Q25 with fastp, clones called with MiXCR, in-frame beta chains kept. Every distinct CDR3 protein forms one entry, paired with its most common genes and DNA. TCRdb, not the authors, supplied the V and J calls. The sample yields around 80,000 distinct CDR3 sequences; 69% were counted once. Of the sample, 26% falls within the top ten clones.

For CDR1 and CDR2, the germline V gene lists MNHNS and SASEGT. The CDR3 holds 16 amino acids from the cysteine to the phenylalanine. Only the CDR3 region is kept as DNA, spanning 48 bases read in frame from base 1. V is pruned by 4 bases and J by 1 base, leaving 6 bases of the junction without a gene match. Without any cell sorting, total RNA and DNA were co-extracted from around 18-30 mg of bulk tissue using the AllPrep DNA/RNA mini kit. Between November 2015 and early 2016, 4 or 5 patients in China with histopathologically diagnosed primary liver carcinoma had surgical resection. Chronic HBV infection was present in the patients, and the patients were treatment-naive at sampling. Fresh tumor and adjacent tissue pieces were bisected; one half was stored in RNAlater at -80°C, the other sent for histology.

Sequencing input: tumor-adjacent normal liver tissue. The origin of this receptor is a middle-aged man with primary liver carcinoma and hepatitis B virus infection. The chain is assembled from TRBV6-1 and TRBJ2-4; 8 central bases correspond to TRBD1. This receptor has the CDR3 CASSGYQGAAKNIQYF. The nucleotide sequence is TGTGCCAGCAGTGGGTATCAGGGGGCGGCCAAAAACATTCAGTACTTC.